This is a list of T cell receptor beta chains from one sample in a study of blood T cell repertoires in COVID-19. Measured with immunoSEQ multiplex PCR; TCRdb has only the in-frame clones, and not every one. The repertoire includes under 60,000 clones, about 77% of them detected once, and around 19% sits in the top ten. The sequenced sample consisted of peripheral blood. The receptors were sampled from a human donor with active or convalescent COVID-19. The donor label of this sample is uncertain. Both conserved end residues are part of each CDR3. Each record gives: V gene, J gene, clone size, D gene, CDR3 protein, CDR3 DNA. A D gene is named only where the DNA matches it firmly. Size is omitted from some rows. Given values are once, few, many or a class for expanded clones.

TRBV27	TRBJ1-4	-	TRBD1	CASSLSPGQGTEKLFF	TGTGCCAGCAGTTTATCACCGGGACAGGGAACTGAAAAACTGTTTTTT
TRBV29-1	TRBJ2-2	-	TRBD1	CSVGTGGRNTGELFF	TGCAGCGTGGGGACAGGGGGCAGGAACACCGGGGAGCTGTTTTTT
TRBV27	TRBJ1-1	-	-	CASSLVEDTEAFF	TGTGCCAGCAGTTTAGTAGAGGACACTGAAGCTTTCTTT
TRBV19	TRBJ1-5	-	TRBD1	CASMRDRQNQPQHF	TGTGCCAGTATGCGGGACAGACAGAATCAGCCCCAGCATTTT
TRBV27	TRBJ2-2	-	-	CASSLSDRTTGELFF	TGTGCCAGCAGTTTATCCGACCGGACTACCGGGGAGCTGTTTTTT
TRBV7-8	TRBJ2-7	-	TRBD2	CASSLYWTSSYEQYF	TGTGCCAGCAGCTTATACTGGACTAGCAGCTACGAGCAGTACTTC
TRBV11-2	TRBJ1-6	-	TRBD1	CASSTIQGNSPLHF	TGTGCCAGCAGCACCATACAGGGGAATTCACCCCTCCACTTT
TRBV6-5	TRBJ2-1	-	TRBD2	CASSYASGYNEQFF	TGTGCCAGCAGTTACGCTAGCGGATACAATGAGCAGTTCTTC
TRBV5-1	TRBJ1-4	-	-	CASSLREGRHRSNEKLFF	TGCGCCAGCAGCTTAAGGGAGGGACGCCACCGCTCTAATGAAAAACTGTTTTTT
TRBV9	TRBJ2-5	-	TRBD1	CASSVAQTGGLETQYF	TGTGCCAGCAGCGTAGCTCAGACAGGGGGTCTAGAGACCCAGTACTTC
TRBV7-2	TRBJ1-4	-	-	CASRATGRGKLFF	TGTGCCAGCAGGGCGACAGGTCGGGGAAAACTGTTTTTT
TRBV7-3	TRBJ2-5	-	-	CASSEQGETQYF	TGTGCCAGCAGCGAGCAGGGGGAGACCCAGTACTTC
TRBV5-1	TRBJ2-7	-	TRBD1	CASSGAGTGGPYEQYF	TGCGCCAGCAGCGGAGCCGGGACAGGGGGCCCCTACGAGCAGTACTTC
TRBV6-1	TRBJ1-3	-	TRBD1	CASSERAGGLSSGNTIYF	TGTGCCAGCAGTGAACGGGCAGGGGGCTTGAGCTCTGGAAACACCATATATTTT
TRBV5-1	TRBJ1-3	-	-	CASSLGVDSHSGNTIYF	TGCGCCAGCAGCTTGGGGGTGGACAGCCACTCTGGAAACACCATATATTTT
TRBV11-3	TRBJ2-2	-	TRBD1	CASSLFGQGDTGELFF	TGTGCCAGCAGCTTATTCGGGCAGGGGGACACCGGGGAGCTGTTTTTT
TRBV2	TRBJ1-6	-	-	CASGLGQSNSPLHF	TGTGCCAGCGGGCTCGGACAGAGCAATTCACCCCTCCACTTT
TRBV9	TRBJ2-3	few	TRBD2	CASSPRAGGGADTQYF	TGTGCCAGCAGCCCCCGAGCGGGAGGAGGTGCAGATACGCAGTATTTT
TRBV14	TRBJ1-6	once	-	CASSQVARHSPLHF	TGTGCCAGCAGCCAAGTCGCCAGGCACTCACCCCTCCACTTT
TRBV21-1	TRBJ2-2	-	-	CASMGGKAAGELFF	TGTGCCAGCATGGGAGGAAAGGCGGCCGGGGAGCTGTTTTTT
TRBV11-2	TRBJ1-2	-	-	CASSHSRDIIYGYTF	TGTGCCAGCAGCCACTCGAGGGACATCATATATGGCTACACCTTC
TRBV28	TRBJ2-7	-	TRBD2	CASSFPLRVAGTYEQYF	TGTGCCAGCAGTTTCCCCCTCAGGGTAGCGGGGACCTACGAGCAGTACTTC
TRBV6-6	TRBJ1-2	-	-	CASTPEVLRYGYTF	TGTGCCAGCACCCCGGAGGTCCTAAGATATGGCTACACCTTC
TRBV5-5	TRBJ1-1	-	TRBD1	CASSSGGQGWSVAFF	TGTGCCAGCAGTTCTGGAGGACAGGGTTGGAGTGTTGCTTTCTTT
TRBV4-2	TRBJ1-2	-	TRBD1	CASSRDRQYGYTF	TGTGCCAGCAGCCGGGACAGGCAGTATGGCTACACCTTC